This TCR beta chain was profiled in a study of cytomegalovirus exposure and HLA in healthy donors. Study information: An earlier analysis identified 120 million or so unique TCR beta sequences in 170 million or so T cells.

The study, taken as a whole, reports: Later on, an analysis showed TCR association rates differing by HLA locus, with DRB1 the most and HLA-C the fewest.

V lost 2 bases, J lost 1 base, and 11 bases lay in between. CDR1 and CDR2 from the germline V gene are SGHNT and YENEEA. The length of the CDR3 is 15 residues. As for this clone: The antigen is unknown.

It was with 60 Vbeta and 13 Jbeta primers that the PCR ran. The method was immunoSEQ multiplex PCR; TCRdb's version includes in-frame clones alone and lacks a portion of them. This table holds approximately 180,000 clones, over 65% found once. The sequenced material came from PBMCs. The clonotype originates from a woman in her thirties in good health and CMV-seropositive. This chain connects TRBV11-3 to TRBJ1-1; D unresolved. CDR3 in amino acids: CASSLRTASNTEAFF. The CDR3 region has the DNA TGTGCCAGCAGCTTAAGGACTGCCTCGAACACTGAAGCTTTCTTT. Drawing the rest from reference TRBV11-3 and TRBJ1-1, the complete variable domain is EAGVVQSPRYKIIEKKQPVAFWCNPISGHNTLYWYLQNLGQGPELLIRYENEEAVDDSQLPKDRFSAERLKGVDSTLKIQPAELGDSAVYLCASSLRTASNTEAFFGQGTRLTVV.